This section outlines one T cell receptor beta chain sequence together with its context. Its antigen is not identified. The data were produced by immunoSEQ multiplex PCR, yet TCRdb's version contains in-frame clones alone and is incomplete. The data show 90,000 to 120,000 clones, with roughly four fifths seen just once and roughly 6.2% held by the top ten. PCR or immunohistochemistry showed mismatch repair deficiency in every enrolled patient. TCR sequencing covered a few patients who responded to pembrolizumab. The source of the sample is a study of PD-1 blockade in mismatch repair-deficient tumors. At the level of the study: Patients had approximately 12 mismatch repair-deficient cancer types, all previously treated and progressing.

The germline V gene encodes CDR1 SEHNR and CDR2 FQNEAQ (reference sequence). The CDR3 has 14 amino acids. The V and J ends lost 5 bases and 4 bases respectively, with 11 bases between them. Study-level findings and limits: Tumor-resident clones, often absent from pretreatment blood, expanded after pembrolizumab and then contracted.

The sample consisted of peripheral blood, taken approximately 36 weeks after starting pembrolizumab. The J gene is TRBJ1-4, the V gene TRBV7-9; tentatively, D is TRBD1 (5 bases). The sequence derives from an adult with mismatch repair-deficient cancer. In DNA form, the CDR3 reads TGTGCCAGCAGCGGTGACAGTAATAATGAAAAACTGTTTTTT. Its protein is CASSGDSNNEKLFF.